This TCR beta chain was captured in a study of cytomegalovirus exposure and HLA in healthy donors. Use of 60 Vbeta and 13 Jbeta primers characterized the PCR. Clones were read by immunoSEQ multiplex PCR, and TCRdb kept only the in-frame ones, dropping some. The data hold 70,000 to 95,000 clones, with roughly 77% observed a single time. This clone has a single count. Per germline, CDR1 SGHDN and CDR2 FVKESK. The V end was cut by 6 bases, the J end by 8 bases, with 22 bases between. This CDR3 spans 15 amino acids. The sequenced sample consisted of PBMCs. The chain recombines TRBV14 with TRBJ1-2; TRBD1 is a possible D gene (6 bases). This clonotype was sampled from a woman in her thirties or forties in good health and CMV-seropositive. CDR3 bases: TGTGCCAGCAGAGACAGGAACTATGTGAGTCGCGGCTACACCTTC. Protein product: CASRDRNYVSRGYTF.